These T cell receptor beta chains were read from a single sample in a study of shared clonotypes between healthy human individuals. This table comes from immunoSEQ multiplex PCR, and its TCRdb copy is limited to in-frame clones, with some not included. The sample yields a few million clones, 85% to 95% seen once. The sequenced sample was naive CD8+ T cells from PBMCs. The source is a man aged 18 to 30 in good health. Some clones in this sample may be carry-over from other donors' samples. CDR3s include the opening cysteine and the closing phenylalanine or tryptophan. D genes are given only for firm matches. Clone size, where shown, is once, few, many, or a class for clones that have expanded.

j_call v_call clone_size d_call cdr3_nt cdr3_aa
TRBJ2-7 TRBV4-3 NA NA TGCGCCAGCAGCCAAGGTCCTCGGGACTCCTACGAGCAGTACTTC CASSQGPRDSYEQYF
TRBJ2-1 TRBV5-1 NA NA TGCGCCAGCAGCTTGGGGGTAGGGTTCGGCAATGAGCAGTTCTTC CASSLGVGFGNEQFF
TRBJ2-7 TRBV5-8 NA NA TGTGCCAGCAGCCAGCCGGGACACGGCACCTACGAGCAGTACTTC CASSQPGHGTYEQYF
TRBJ2-7 TRBV4-1 NA TRBD2 TGCGCCAGCAGCGAAGGACTAGCGGGGGGCTACGAGCAGTACTTC CASSEGLAGGYEQYF
TRBJ2-2 TRBV5-1 NA NA TGCGCCAGCAGCTTGGCCGTCTTGCGGGGACCGAACACCGGGGAGCTGTTTTTT CASSLAVLRGPNTGELFF
TRBJ2-7 TRBV5-1 NA TRBD1 TGCGCCAGCAGCTTGGATCCGACAGGGGCCTACGAGCAGTACTTC CASSLDPTGAYEQYF
TRBJ1-5 TRBV28 NA NA TGTGCCAGCAGTTTATATGCGGGGGCTGGACAGCCCCAGCATTTT CASSLYAGAGQPQHF
TRBJ2-7 TRBV5-1 NA NA TGCGCCAGCAGCTTGGGACAGTGGGACGAGCAGTACTTC CASSLGQWDEQYF
TRBJ2-7 TRBV29-1 NA TRBD2 TGCAGCGTTGCTGGGACTAGCGGGAGGGGCGAGCAGTACTTC CSVAGTSGRGEQYF
TRBJ2-1 TRBV29-1 NA TRBD2 TGCAGCGTTGAAGAGCGGGGGGGGTTGAATGAGCAGTTCTTC CSVEERGGLNEQFF
TRBJ2-1 TRBV7-9 NA NA TGTGCCAGCAGCTTAGAGAAAAATGAGCAGTTCTTC CASSLEKNEQFF
TRBJ2-7 TRBV5-6 NA NA TGTGCCAGCAGCTTGTGGAAAGATCTATCCTACGAGCAGTACTTC CASSLWKDLSYEQYF
TRBJ1-4 TRBV7-9 once NA TGTGCCAGCAGCTTTGGGCCCGTCAGTGCAACTAATGAAAAACTGTTTTTT CASSFGPVSATNEKLFF
TRBJ2-5 TRBV7-2 NA NA TGTGCCAGCAGCTTAAGACCGCCCCAAGAGACCCAGTACTTC CASSLRPPQETQYF
TRBJ2-7 TRBV11-2 NA TRBD2 TGTGCCAGCAGCTTCGGACTAGCGGCCTACGAGCAGTACTTC CASSFGLAAYEQYF
TRBJ2-1 TRBV10-3 NA TRBD1 TGTGCCATCAGTGACAGGGGGCGTGGGAATGAGCAGTTCTTC CAISDRGRGNEQFF
TRBJ1-1 TRBV27 NA TRBD1 TGTGCCAGCAGTTTTTGGACAGGGGGAAACACTGAAGCTTTCTTT CASSFWTGGNTEAFF
TRBJ1-5 TRBV19 NA NA TGTGCCAGTAGTCTTTACCCTCATAGCAATCAGCCCCAGCATTTT CASSLYPHSNQPQHF
TRBJ1-6 TRBV9 NA NA TGTGCCAGCAGCCCCGGGGGGGGCCCCTATAATTCACCCCTCCACTTT CASSPGGGPYNSPLHF
TRBJ2-1 TRBV4-1 NA TRBD2 TGCGCCAGCAGCCAAGTCACTAGCGGGAGTGTTGAGCAGTTCTTC CASSQVTSGSVEQFF
TRBJ1-1 TRBV9 NA NA TGTGCCAGCAGCCCCCTGTCCAGGGGAGGAACTGAAGCTTTCTTT CASSPLSRGGTEAFF
TRBJ2-7 TRBV9 NA TRBD2 TGTGCCAGCAGTGATAGCGGGAGAGGCCACGAGCAGTACTTC CASSDSGRGHEQYF
TRBJ2-5 TRBV2 NA TRBD2 TGTGCCAGAGCTAGCGGGAGGAGAGAGACCCAGTACTTC CARASGRRETQYF
TRBJ2-5 TRBV6-1 NA NA TGTGCCAGCAGTGAAGATTGGGTGATGGAGACCCAGTACTTC CASSEDWVMETQYF
TRBJ2-5 TRBV10-1 NA TRBD2 TGCGCCAGCAAAATGACTAGCGGGAGGCTTCTGGACCAAGAGACCCAGTACTTC CASKMTSGRLLDQETQYF
TRBJ2-5 TRBV9 once TRBD1 TGTGCCAGCAGCACACGGGACAGGTCTAAGGAGACCCAGTACTTC CASSTRDRSKETQYF
TRBJ2-4 TRBV13 once TRBD1 TGTGCCAGCAGCTTGACAGGGCCCATGGACATTCAGTACTTC CASSLTGPMDIQYF
TRBJ2-1 TRBV9 NA NA TGTGCCAGCAGCGGCCATCCCGGGAGCTCCTACAATGAGCAGTTCTTC CASSGHPGSSYNEQFF
TRBJ1-2 TRBV14 NA TRBD1 TGTGCCAGCAGCCCCTTCCGGGACAGGGTAAATGGCTACACCTTC CASSPFRDRVNGYTF
TRBJ1-1 TRBV28 NA NA TGTGCCAGCAGTTTAGGTGGTATGAACACTGAAGCTTTCTTT CASSLGGMNTEAFF
TRBJ2-7 TRBV7-2 NA TRBD2 TGTGCCAGCAGCTTCGGCGGGAGTGCCCACGAGCAGTACTTC CASSFGGSAHEQYF
TRBJ2-7 TRBV13 NA TRBD2 TGTGCCAGCAGCCCCCAGACTAGCTCGGACTACGAGCAGTACTTC CASSPQTSSDYEQYF
TRBJ2-5 TRBV28 NA TRBD1 TGTGCCAGCAGTGCTAGGGGGACAGGAGCTAAAGAGACCCAGTACTTC CASSARGTGAKETQYF
TRBJ2-7 TRBV6-5 NA NA TGTGCCAGCAGCTACCTTAGCGGCGCCCCCTACGAGCAGTACTTC CASSYLSGAPYEQYF
TRBJ2-7 TRBV7-2 NA NA TGTGCCAGCAGCTCGGACACCGCCTACGAGCAGTACTTC CASSSDTAYEQYF
TRBJ2-3 TRBV5-4 NA NA TGTGCCAGCACCCGCCTAGGTAGCACAGATACGCAGTATTTT CASTRLGSTDTQYF
TRBJ2-1 TRBV10-1 NA TRBD1 TGCGCCAGCAGGATGACAGGGCCGATAGTCAATGAGCAGTTCTTC CASRMTGPIVNEQFF
TRBJ1-1 TRBV28 NA NA TGTGCCAGCAGTTACAGCATCTTGAACACTGAAGCTTTCTTT CASSYSILNTEAFF
TRBJ2-1 TRBV27 NA TRBD2 TGTGCCAGCGGAACCCTAGCGGGAGCAGGTGAGCAGTTCTTC CASGTLAGAGEQFF
TRBJ1-5 TRBV19 NA NA TGTGCCAGTAGTATACCCGGGAAACTAAAAAATCAGCCCCAGCATTTT CASSIPGKLKNQPQHF
TRBJ2-7 TRBV6-4 NA NA TGTGACAGGCGCTACGAGCAGTACTTC CDRRYEQYF
TRBJ2-7 TRBV11-2 once TRBD1 TGTGCCAGCAGCTTCACAGGGGGCTCATCCCACGAGCAGTACTTC CASSFTGGSSHEQYF
TRBJ2-5 TRBV2 NA TRBD2 TGTGCCAGCAGTGAAGCCTCCCCACCGGGACTAGCGCCGGAGACCCAGTACTTC CASSEASPPGLAPETQYF
TRBJ2-7 TRBV30 NA TRBD2 TGTGCCTGGAGTGTACCAGCGGGAGGGCAAGACGAGCAGTACTTC CAWSVPAGGQDEQYF
TRBJ2-7 TRBV28 NA TRBD2 TGTGCCAGCAGTTTCGAACAGCCAGCGGGAGATCGCTCCTACGAGCAGTACTTC CASSFEQPAGDRSYEQYF
TRBJ2-2 TRBV27 NA NA TGTGCCAGCAGTCCGGACAGGAACACCGGGGAGCTGTTTTTT CASSPDRNTGELFF
TRBJ2-7 TRBV11-2 NA NA TGTGCCAGCAGCTTAGTGGGGGGAAGCTACGAGCAGTACTTC CASSLVGGSYEQYF
TRBJ2-1 TRBV25-1 NA NA TGTGCCAGCTCCCGTCAGGTGTGGAATGAGCAGTTCTTC CASSRQVWNEQFF
TRBJ2-1 TRBV28 once TRBD1 TGTGCCAGCAGTTTAGACCCGGGACAGCACGACTCATACAATGAGCAGTTCTTC CASSLDPGQHDSYNEQFF
TRBJ2-3 TRBV10-3 NA NA TGTGCCATCAGTGAGCTCTCTTTCGGCGGCACAGATACGCAGTATTTT CAISELSFGGTDTQYF
TRBJ1-2 TRBV28 NA NA TGTGCCAGCAGTTTTCTCCATGGCTACACCTTC CASSFLHGYTF
TRBJ1-5 TRBV27 NA NA TGTGCCAGCAGTTACGGAGTCAATCAGCCCCAGCATTTT CASSYGVNQPQHF
TRBJ2-2 TRBV27 NA TRBD1 TGTGCCAGCAGTTTAGGGACAGGAGTCACCGGGGAGCTGTTTTTT CASSLGTGVTGELFF
TRBJ1-1 TRBV27 NA NA TGTGCCAGCAGTCTTTTGGGGGGCTTTGGCACTGAAGCTTTCTTT CASSLLGGFGTEAFF
TRBJ1-1 TRBV18 NA NA TGTGCCAGCAAAAAGGGGACGGAATTGAACACTGAAGCTTTCTTT CASKKGTELNTEAFF
TRBJ2-7 TRBV27 NA NA TGTGCCAGCAGTTTAGTTCCCCACTACGAGCAGTACTTC CASSLVPHYEQYF